Listed here are 24 T cell receptor beta chains from one sample, sequenced in a study of T cells in tuberculosis. Cells were sorted from thawed PBMC rested overnight and stained with GMM-loaded CD1B tetramer, viability dye and anti-CD3. C32 glucose monomycolate from Rhodococcus equi was loaded onto the CD1B tetramers. Data came from immunoSEQ multiplex PCR; TCRdb stores just in-frame clones and leaves some out. The sample includes 85,000 to 100,000 clones, roughly 91% seen only once; the top ten take less than 2.5%. What was sequenced was CD1b-GMM tetramer-negative cells sorted from PBMCs. All receptors derive from an adult woman with latent tuberculosis.

This clone is a singleton in its sample. This chain joins TRBV6-5 and TRBJ2-3; a possible D gene is TRBD2 (5 bases). The germline CDR1 and CDR2 sequences are MNHEY and SVGAGI. The V end lost 5 bases, the J end lost 0 bases, and 9 bases lay between the germline ends. The CDR3 is 14 residues long. The chain's CDR3 is CASSSGLSTDTQYF. The CDR3 region has the DNA TGTGCCAGCAGTAGCGGCCTCAGCACAGATACGCAGTATTTT.

The genes are TRBV7-6 and TRBJ2-5; 14 nucleotides match TRBD2. The length of the CDR3 is 16 residues. The junction had 6 bases not matched to a gene; V was cut back by 5 bases and J by 4 bases. Germline V gene lookup returns CDR1 SGHVS and CDR2 FNYEAQ. The CDR3 DNA reads TGTGCCAGCAGCCTTGGACTAGCGGGGGGCACAGAGACCCAGTACTTC. Protein sequence: CASSLGLAGGTETQYF.

This sequence joins TRBV10-2 and TRBJ2-2; D not certain. The V end lost 6 bases, the J end lost 5 bases, and 4 bases lay between the germline ends. This CDR3 is built from 11 residues. The germline V gene encodes CDR1 WSHSY and CDR2 SAAADI. The CDR3 DNA is TGCGCCAGCAGCGGGACCGGGGAGCTGTTTTTT. Its protein product is CASSGTGELFF.

The chain couples TRBV6-1 to TRBJ1-2; D ambiguous. V was shortened by 3 bases and J by 4 bases, with 6 bases between the two germline ends. CDR1 and CDR2 (germline): MNHNS, SASEGT. This CDR3 is built from 12 residues. The CDR3 region has the DNA TGTGCCAGCAGTGACTCAGTCTATGGCTACACCTTC. As protein: CASSDSVYGYTF.

The chain employs TRBV7-9 and TRBJ2-1, with 11 bases lining up with TRBD2. The germline gives CDR1 SEHNR, CDR2 FQNEAQ (reference sequence). The CDR3 sequence is 14 residues long. Trimming took 5 bases from V and 8 from J; bases not matched to a gene: 5. CDR3 nucleotides: TGTGCCAGCAGCCCCTCACTAGCGGGGGATGAGCAGTTCTTC. It translates to CASSPSLAGDEQFF.

The chain employs TRBV29-1 and TRBJ1-5; 8 bases fit TRBD1. Looked up from germline, CDR1 is SQVTM and CDR2 is ANQGSEA. With V trimmed by 5 bases and J by 11 bases, 5 bases remained unmatched. This CDR3 is 11 amino acids long. CDR3 DNA: TGCAGCGTTAAGGACAGGGCTTCCCAGCATTTT. It codes for CSVKDRASQHF.

The genes are TRBV19 and TRBJ1-1; D might be TRBD1 (5 bases). This CDR3 is 14 amino acids long. Germline V CDR1 and CDR2: LNHDA, SQIVND (reference sequence). Deletions cut 4 bases from V and 2 bases from J, with 11 bases between. CDR3 bases: TGTGCCAGTAGTAGAACGGGACTAAACACTGAAGCTTTCTTT. Amino acid sequence: CASSRTGLNTEAFF.

The J gene is TRBJ1-5, the V gene TRBV2; 7 bases map to TRBD1. Germline CDR1 reads SNHLY; CDR2 reads FYNNEI. With V trimmed by 4 bases and J by 7 bases, 4 bases remained unmatched. This CDR3 region has 13 residues. CDR3 sequence reads: CASSGQGRQPQHF. The CDR3 DNA sequence: TGTGCCAGCAGTGGACAGGGAAGGCAGCCCCAGCATTTT.

This chain joins TRBV4-2 and TRBJ2-3, with TRBD1 as a possible D gene (5 bases). Germline lookup yields CDR1 LGHNA and CDR2 YNFKEQ. CDR3 length: 13 residues. Trimming stripped 4 bases from V and 6 bases from J, with 11 bases between. The CDR3 protein is CASSLIRDDTQYF. The CDR3 nucleotides are TGTGCCAGCAGCCTCATCAGGGATGATACGCAGTATTTT.

V is TRBV27 and J is TRBJ2-5; D perhaps matches TRBD1 (6 bases). This CDR3 is 15 amino acids long. Germline V gene lookup returns CDR1 MNHEY and CDR2 SMNVEV (reference sequence). With 5 bases removed from V and 2 bases from J, the gap between germline ends came to 15 bases. CDR3 in DNA: TGTGCCAGCAGTCCCCTGGACAGAGCTCAAGAGACCCAGTACTTC. This gives the protein CASSPLDRAQETQYF.

V gene TRBV6-1 combines with J gene TRBJ2-2; 9 positions match TRBD1. V shed 4 bases and J 5 bases; nucleotides not matched to a gene: 8. This CDR3 region has 16 residues. Per germline, CDR1 MNHNS and CDR2 SASEGT. CDR3 DNA: TGTGCCAGCAGTGGATGGACAGGGGTGGGGACCGGGGAGCTGTTTTTT. Amino acids: CASSGWTGVGTGELFF.

This clone was recorded only once. The V call is TRBV28, the J call TRBJ1-2; tentatively, D is TRBD1 (5 bases). Germline V gives CDR1 MDHEN, CDR2 SYDVKM. The CDR3 contains 12 residues. The V end lost 8 bases, the J end lost 8 bases, and 15 bases lay between the germline ends. The CDR3 is CASRGSQEGYTF. CDR3 DNA sequence: TGTGCCAGCCGGGGGTCTCAAGAAGGCTACACCTTC.

This sequence joins TRBV11-2 and TRBJ1-1; 8 positions match TRBD1. The V gene end was trimmed by 1 base and the J gene end by 5 bases; junction bases not matched to a gene: 6. Germline values: CDR1 SGHAT, CDR2 FQNNGV. CDR3 length: 15 amino acids. The CDR3 here is CASSLVSRGPTEAFF. The CDR3 DNA is TGTGCCAGCAGCTTAGTTTCCAGGGGGCCTACTGAAGCTTTCTTT.

About this clone itself: Distinct nucleotide sequences in the sample also encode this CDR3. This chain joins TRBV7-2 and TRBJ2-3; possibly TRBD2 for D (7 bases). The germline gives CDR1 SGHTA, CDR2 FQGNSA. The CDR3 has 15 residues. Trimming took 3 bases from V and 2 from J, leaving 12 bases between them. CDR3: CASSFKGGDTDTQYF. The DNA of the CDR3 is TGTGCCAGCAGCTTTAAGGGGGGGGACACAGATACGCAGTATTTT.

V and J are TRBV7-9 and TRBJ1-1; D is uncertain. This CDR3 is built from 14 residues. Between the trimmed V and J ends, which lost 5 bases and 0 bases, there was a span of 10 bases. Looked up from germline, CDR1 is SEHNR and CDR2 is FQNEAQ (reference sequence). CDR3 DNA sequence: TGTGCCAGCAGCCGGGAAGGGCTGAACACTGAAGCTTTCTTT. Its protein is CASSREGLNTEAFF.

The J gene is TRBJ2-1, the V gene TRBV27; tentative D call: TRBD1 (5 bases). Germline lookup yields CDR1 MNHEY and CDR2 SMNVEV (reference sequence). There are 16 residues in the CDR3. V was pared by 6 bases and J by 2 bases, with 17 bases between. The CDR3 loop is CASRPKQVMPYNEQFF. CDR3 DNA sequence: TGTGCCAGCAGACCCAAACAGGTCATGCCCTACAATGAGCAGTTCTTC.

The DNA of the CDR3 is TGTGCCAGCAGCTCTAGGGACAGGGGGCTGGGGGAGCATTTT. Amino acids: CASSSRDRGLGEHF. The V and J genes are TRBV5-8 and TRBJ1-5; 12 positions agree with TRBD1. Germline trimming cut 3 bases from V and 14 bases from J; bases unmatched to any gene: 9. The CDR3 contains 14 residues. The germline CDR1 and CDR2 sequences are SGHTS and YDEGEE.

V is TRBV7-2 and J is TRBJ1-2; 10 nucleotides align to TRBD1. V was clipped by 3 bases and J by 7 bases; unmatched bases: 8. Germline lookup yields CDR1 SGHTA and CDR2 FQGNSA. There are 15 residues in the CDR3. DNA of the CDR3: TGTGCCAGCAGCTTCCAATCGACAGGGGGCGGTGGCTACACCTTC. It is translated as CASSFQSTGGGGYTF.

The rearrangement uses TRBV9 and TRBJ2-1; TRBD2 aligns across 14 bases. Germline loops: CDR1 SGDLS, CDR2 YYNGEE. The CDR3 extends over 16 amino acids. V shed 5 bases, J shed 6 bases, and the junction held 7 bases outside the gene matches. The CDR3 reads CASSERLAGGINEQFF. The CDR3 nucleotides are TGTGCCAGCAGTGAGCGACTAGCGGGGGGGATCAATGAGCAGTTCTTC. Supplemented by reference TRBV9 and TRBJ2-1, the full variable domain reads DSGVTQTPKHLITATGQRVTLRCSPRSGDLSVYWYQQSLDQGLQFLIQYYNGEERAKGNILERFSAQQFPDLHSELNLSSLELGDSALYFCASSERLAGGINEQFFGPGTRLTVL.

This clone was seen once. The J gene is TRBJ1-2, the V gene TRBV5-1; 10 bases line up with TRBD1. Trimming took 3 bases from V and 4 from J; bases not matched to a gene: 3. The CDR3 runs to 14 residues. Germline V gene lookup returns CDR1 SGHRS and CDR2 YFSETQ. CDR3 nucleotide sequence: TGCGCCAGCAGCTCGGACAGGGGGGGCTATGGCTACACCTTC. Protein: CASSSDRGGYGYTF.

CDR3 residues: CASSIKGTGNTGELFF. Written as DNA, the CDR3 is TGTGCCAGTAGTATAAAGGGGACAGGGAACACCGGGGAGCTGTTTTTT. The J gene is TRBJ2-2, the V gene TRBV19, with 8 positions matching TRBD1. The CDR3 runs to 16 residues. V lost 2 bases to trimming and J lost 1 base; unmatched junction nucleotides: 3. Germline CDR1 LNHDA, CDR2 SQIVND (reference sequence). Together with reference TRBV19 and TRBJ2-2, the CDR3 gives the full variable domain: DGGITQSPKYLFRKEGQNVTLSCEQNLNHDAMYWYRQDPGQGLRLIYYSQIVNDFQKGDIAEGYSVSREKKESFPLTVTSAQKNPTAFYLCASSIKGTGNTGELFFGEGSRLTVL.

V is TRBV7-2 and J is TRBJ2-3, with TRBD2 matching over 11 bases. CDR3 length: 17 amino acids. Germline loops: CDR1 SGHTA, CDR2 FQGNSA. Germline trimming cut 4 bases from V and 0 bases from J; bases unmatched to any gene: 6. The CDR3 region is CASSSRLAGSSTDTQYF. The CDR3 DNA reads as TGTGCCAGCAGCTCCCGACTAGCGGGGTCTAGCACAGATACGCAGTATTTT.

The V gene is TRBV28, the J gene TRBJ1-2; D possibly corresponds to TRBD1 (5 bases). V was shortened by 7 bases and J by 0 bases, with 18 bases between the two germline ends. Germline V gene sequence: CDR1 MDHEN, CDR2 SYDVKM. The CDR3 loop spans 16 amino acids. CDR3 sequence: CASTQGSGTSNYGYTF. The CDR3 coding sequence is TGTGCCAGCACCCAAGGGTCCGGGACTTCTAACTATGGCTACACCTTC.

This rearrangement joins TRBV19 to TRBJ2-5; 10 bases are shared with TRBD2. Per the germline V gene, CDR1 is LNHDA and CDR2 is SQIVND (reference sequence). Unmatched junction bases numbered 5, after V lost 2 bases and J lost 5 bases. The CDR3 loop spans 15 amino acids. Here the CDR3 reads CASSIIAGGYETQYF. The DNA of the CDR3 is TGTGCCAGTAGTATAATAGCGGGGGGTTATGAGACCCAGTACTTC. The whole variable domain, filled in from reference TRBV19 and TRBJ2-5, reads DGGITQSPKYLFRKEGQNVTLSCEQNLNHDAMYWYRQDPGQGLRLIYYSQIVNDFQKGDIAEGYSVSREKKESFPLTVTSAQKNPTAFYLCASSIIAGGYETQYFGPGTRLLVL.